A selection of T cell receptor beta chains follows, all from one sample in a study of blood T cells in healthy people across ages. TCRdb re-derived calls from the 5' RACE reads in MiXCR, one entry per CDR3 protein. The table shows under 1,000,000 distinct CDR3 sequences, with around 34% occurring only once. Specimen: blood. Receptor source: a man aged 18-30 years in good health. Each CDR3 is given with its conserved first and last residue. A D gene is named only where the DNA matches it firmly. For some rows the clone size is stated as once, few or many, or as a class when expanded; others skip it.

TGTGCCAGCAGTTTATCCCCAGCGGGGGGGTACAATGAGCAGTTCTTC,CASSLSPAGGYNEQFF,TRBV27,TRBD2,.,TRBJ2-1
TGTGCCAGCAGCGCGGGACAGGGAGTATACAATGAGCAGTTCTTC,CASSAGQGVYNEQFF,TRBV9,TRBD1,many,TRBJ2-1
TGTGCCAGCACCACCGATCATTGGGGGGGGCAAATGAAAGAGACCCAGTACTTC,CASTTDHWGGQMKETQYF,TRBV12-3/TRBV12-4,.,many,TRBJ2-5
TGTGCCAGCAGCCAAGACACGACTAGAACCTTCACAGATACGCAGTATTTT,CASSQDTTRTFTDTQYF,TRBV4-2,.,many,TRBJ2-3
TGTGCCAGCAGGTTGGGGCAGGGGAATGGCTACACCTTC,CASRLGQGNGYTF,TRBV4-2,.,.,TRBJ1-2
TGTGCCAGCAGCTTCCGGACAGGGGGCCTGGTCGAGCAGTACTTC,CASSFRTGGLVEQYF,TRBV7-2,TRBD1,.,TRBJ2-7
TGCGCCAGCAGCCAAGATTTTCGGGCAGGGAAAAACATTCAGTACTTC,CASSQDFRAGKNIQYF,TRBV4-3,.,many,TRBJ2-4
TGCGCCAGCAGCCAAGATCGCGCCTACGAGCAGTACTTC,CASSQDRAYEQYF,TRBV4-3,.,many,TRBJ2-7
TGCGCCAGCAGCTCCGTCGGGACTAGGCGGTCCAATCAGCCCCAGCATTTT,CASSSVGTRRSNQPQHF,TRBV5-1,.,once,TRBJ1-5
TGTGCCATCAGTGGGGGGCAGGGAGTGAATGAGCAGTTCTTC,CAISGGQGVNEQFF,TRBV10-3,.,.,TRBJ2-1
TGCGCCAGCAGCCCTAGCGGGGTCTCCTACAATGAGCAGTACTTC,CASSPSGVSYNEQYF,TRBV5-1,TRBD2,.,TRBJ2-7
TGTGCCAGCAGCCGAGGACAGGGGGACACCAATCAGCCCCAGCATTTT,CASSRGQGDTNQPQHF,TRBV7-2,TRBD1,.,TRBJ1-5
TGTGCCAGCAGCTTCGAAGGGTCTAAGGACACTGAAGCTTTCTTT,CASSFEGSKDTEAFF,TRBV7-8,.,.,TRBJ1-1
TGTGCCGGCGGGATGGCGAACACCGGGGAGCTGTTTTTT,CAGGMANTGELFF,TRBV2,.,.,TRBJ2-2
TGTGCCAGCAGTTTAGCGCGGGGACAGGGTTTGGCTTTCTTT,CASSLARGQGLAFF,TRBV12-3/TRBV12-4,TRBD1,many,TRBJ1-1
TGCAGTGCTAGAGATGGAGGGACCAAACAGCCCCAGCATTTT,CSARDGGTKQPQHF,TRBV20-1,.,.,TRBJ1-5
TGTGCCAGCAGCCTAACGGACAGGCCGCAAGAGACCCAGTACTTC,CASSLTDRPQETQYF,TRBV7-9,TRBD1,.,TRBJ2-5
TGCGCCAGCAGCCAAATAGCGGGCCTTAGCACAGATACGCAGTATTTT,CASSQIAGLSTDTQYF,TRBV4-1,TRBD2,.,TRBJ2-3
TGCAGCGGGGGACAGGGACACACAGATACGCAGTATTTT,CSGGQGHTDTQYF,TRBV29-1,TRBD1,.,TRBJ2-3
TGCGCCAGCCGGCCGTCTACAGGGTCTACTAACTATGGCTACACCTTC,CASRPSTGSTNYGYTF,TRBV4-3,.,few,TRBJ1-2
TGTGCCTGGAGCAGGGTGAATCAGCCCCAGCATTTT,CAWSRVNQPQHF,TRBV30,.,.,TRBJ1-5
TGTGCCAGCCTACGGAGCTTCCAACAACTGGATAATTCACCCCTCCACTTT,CASLRSFQQLDNSPLHF,TRBV6-2/TRBV6-3,.,.,TRBJ1-6
TGTGCCAGCAGCTTAGAGAGTAGGAACTATGGCTACACCTTC,CASSLESRNYGYTF,TRBV7-2,.,few,TRBJ1-2
TGTGCCAGCAGCACACTAGCGACCGGGGAGCTGTTTTTT,CASSTLATGELFF,TRBV7-8,TRBD2,.,TRBJ2-2
TGTGCCAGCAGGACAGTCAACTATGGCTACACCTTC,CASRTVNYGYTF,TRBV28,.,.,TRBJ1-2
TGTGCCAGCAGCCAATCCACTACCGGGGAGCTGTTTTTT,CASSQSTTGELFF,TRBV3-1,.,.,TRBJ2-2
TGTGCCAGCAGCCCGACGGGAGCGGGGCCCGCCTACGAGCAGTACTTC,CASSPTGAGPAYEQYF,TRBV7-2,TRBD2,.,TRBJ2-7
TGTGCCAGCAGTTTGCAGGCGAATCAGCCCCAGCATTTT,CASSLQANQPQHF,TRBV12-3/TRBV12-4,.,.,TRBJ1-5
TGTGCCAGCAGTGACCTACAGGGTTACGAGCAGTACTTC,CASSDLQGYEQYF,TRBV2,.,few,TRBJ2-7
TGTGCCGGCAGCGTTCGATCGACGCCCTATGGCTACACCTTC,CAGSVRSTPYGYTF,TRBV9,.,.,TRBJ1-2
TGTGCCAGCTTGCCGGGACAGGGGGTCACTAACTATGGCTACACCTTC,CASLPGQGVTNYGYTF,TRBV2,TRBD1,.,TRBJ1-2
TGTGCCAGCAGCCAAATCCCCAGGGACAGGGATCATGACTACACCTTC,CASSQIPRDRDHDYTF,TRBV4-2,TRBD1,.,TRBJ1-2
TGTGCCAGCAGCCCAACATCAGGGTTATCCTACAATGAGCAGTTCTTC,CASSPTSGLSYNEQFF,TRBV7-3,.,.,TRBJ2-1
TGTGCCAGCAGCCAAGCGAGAGGGGGCGTTTTCAATGAGCAGTTCTTC,CASSQARGGVFNEQFF,TRBV4-2,TRBD1,many,TRBJ2-1
TGTGCCAGCAGCCAGGGCGGGACGAGGGAGACCCAGTACTTC,CASSQGGTRETQYF,TRBV27,.,.,TRBJ2-5
TGTGCCAGCAGCGATGGACAGGGCCTCAATTCACCCCTCCACTTT,CASSDGQGLNSPLHF,TRBV9,TRBD1,.,TRBJ1-6
TGTGCCAGCAGCCCCTCATCGGACAGGGCGAACACCGGGGAGCTGTTTTTT,CASSPSSDRANTGELFF,TRBV4-2,TRBD1,.,TRBJ2-2
TGCAGCGTAGAGGGACAGGGGAACACTGAAGCTTTCTTT,CSVEGQGNTEAFF,TRBV29-1,TRBD1,.,TRBJ1-1
TGCAGCGTGGAAGTATCCGAAGCTTTCTTT,CSVEVSEAFF,TRBV29-1,.,few,TRBJ1-1
TGTGCCAGCAGCCAACAAAATCAGCCCCAGCATTTT,CASSQQNQPQHF,TRBV6-6,.,many,TRBJ1-5
TGCGCCAGCAGCCGGTCCGGGACTAGCTCCTACAATGAGCAGTTCTTC,CASSRSGTSSYNEQFF,TRBV5-1,TRBD2,many,TRBJ2-1
TGTGCCAGCAGTTGGTCCGGGACAGGGCAAGATACGCAGTATTTT,CASSWSGTGQDTQYF,TRBV25-1,TRBD1,.,TRBJ2-3
TGTGCCACCAGCACCAGAGGGGGGCCCTCCTACAATGAGCAGTTCTTC,CATSTRGGPSYNEQFF,TRBV15,.,many,TRBJ2-1
TGCAGCGTTTCCGGGTATGCCGGGGAGCTGTTTTTT,CSVSGYAGELFF,TRBV29-1,.,.,TRBJ2-2
TGTGCCAGCACCACCCGCATGGGACAGTCAGATTCACCCCTCCACTTT,CASTTRMGQSDSPLHF,TRBV2,TRBD1,few,TRBJ1-6
TGCAGTGCTAGAGGGGGGAGCAGATCCTACGAGCAGTACTTC,CSARGGSRSYEQYF,TRBV20-1,.,.,TRBJ2-7
TGTGCCAGCAGCCAAGTTTATGGGGACAGTCCGATGAACACTGAAGCTTTCTTT,CASSQVYGDSPMNTEAFF,TRBV3-1,TRBD1,.,TRBJ1-1
TGCAGTGCTAGAGCTAGCGGCAACACCGGGGAGCTGTTTTTT,CSARASGNTGELFF,TRBV20-1,TRBD2,.,TRBJ2-2
TGTGCCAGCAGCTTGTTTTCCGGGACAGGGGGCCACGAGCAGTACTTC,CASSLFSGTGGHEQYF,TRBV5-4,TRBD1,few,TRBJ2-7
TGTGCCTGCACGACGATTAGCTCCTATAATTCACCCCTCCACTTT,CACTTISSYNSPLHF,TRBV30,.,.,TRBJ1-6